Listed below are T cell receptor beta chains from one sample, sequenced in a study of blood T cells in healthy people across ages. TCRdb itself ran the 5' RACE reads through MiXCR, one entry per CDR3 protein. The repertoire includes approximately 1.5 million distinct CDR3 sequences, 40% to 45% of them detected once, and less than 5% sits in the top ten. Sequenced input: blood. These TCRs come from a woman between 18 and 29 years old in good health. The CDR3 runs from the conserved cysteine through the conserved F or W. The D gene is left open where the match is weak. Size tells how often a clone was seen (once, few, many) or the class of an expanded clone, and some rows leave it out.

V: TRBV5-1
D: TRBD2
size: -
length: 17
J: TRBJ2-2
CDR3: CASSLRPAGGQSGELFF
DNA: TGCGCCAGCAGCTTGCGCCCAGCGGGAGGGCAATCCGGGGAGCTGTTTTTT

V: TRBV29-1
D: TRBD1
size: few
length: 11
J: TRBJ1-1
CDR3: CSVPLGRGSFF
DNA: TGCAGCGTCCCGCTGGGCAGGGGGTCTTTCTTT

V: TRBV12-3/TRBV12-4
D: -
size: few
length: 13
J: TRBJ1-4
CDR3: CASTGLAAEKLFF
DNA: TGTGCCAGCACCGGACTAGCGGCCGAAAAACTGTTTTTT

V: TRBV29-1
D: -
size: -
length: 13
J: TRBJ2-7
CDR3: CSVGTRSANEQYF
DNA: TGCAGCGTTGGTACTAGGAGCGCGAACGAGCAGTACTTC

V: TRBV27
D: -
size: few
length: 13
J: TRBJ2-7
CDR3: CASSDTLGQEQYF
DNA: TGTGCCAGCAGTGACACCCTCGGACAGGAGCAGTACTTC

V: TRBV20-1
D: -
size: few
length: 13
J: TRBJ1-4
CDR3: CSARDSTEGKLFF
DNA: TGCAGTGCTAGAGATTCAACAGAGGGAAAACTGTTTTTT

V: TRBV4-3
D: -
size: few
length: 14
J: TRBJ1-5
CDR3: CASSQDLDSLDQHF
DNA: TGCGCCAGCAGCCAAGATCTAGACTCCCTAGACCAGCATTTT

V: TRBV7-2
D: TRBD2
size: once
length: 15
J: TRBJ2-7
CDR3: CANSLGSGGLDEQYF
DNA: TGTGCCAACAGCCTCGGCAGCGGGGGGTTAGACGAGCAGTACTTC

V: TRBV6-2/TRBV6-3
D: TRBD1
size: -
length: 12
J: TRBJ1-1
CDR3: CASGTANTEAFF
DNA: TGTGCCAGCGGGACAGCGAACACTGAAGCTTTCTTT

V: TRBV4-1
D: -
size: few
length: 13
J: TRBJ2-5
CDR3: CASSPLIMETQYF
DNA: TGCGCCAGCAGCCCACTGATCATGGAGACCCAGTACTTC

V: TRBV7-9
D: TRBD1
size: -
length: 15
J: TRBJ1-1
CDR3: CASSSPRQGNTEAFF
DNA: TGTGCCAGCAGCTCCCCTCGACAGGGGAACACTGAAGCTTTCTTT

V: TRBV20-1
D: -
size: few
length: 13
J: TRBJ2-3
CDR3: CSGFPGGTDTQYF
DNA: TGCAGCGGATTCCCCGGTGGGACAGATACGCAGTATTTT

V: TRBV21-1
D: -
size: -
length: 16
J: TRBJ1-5
CDR3: CASSTRTGGGLQPQHF
DNA: TGTGCCAGCAGCACTAGGACAGGGGGTGGATTGCAGCCCCAGCATTTT

V: TRBV11-1
D: -
size: -
length: 12
J: TRBJ2-4
CDR3: CASSFTGNIQYF
DNA: TGTGCCAGCAGCTTTACAGGGAACATTCAGTACTTC

V: TRBV29-1
D: -
size: many
length: 12
J: TRBJ2-3
CDR3: CSVVPNHGTQYF
DNA: TGCAGCGTTGTGCCCAACCATGGTACGCAGTATTTT

V: TRBV7-2
D: TRBD1
size: -
length: 16
J: TRBJ1-6
CDR3: CASSYRGATYNSPLHF
DNA: TGTGCCAGCAGCTACAGGGGGGCGACCTATAATTCACCCCTCCACTTT